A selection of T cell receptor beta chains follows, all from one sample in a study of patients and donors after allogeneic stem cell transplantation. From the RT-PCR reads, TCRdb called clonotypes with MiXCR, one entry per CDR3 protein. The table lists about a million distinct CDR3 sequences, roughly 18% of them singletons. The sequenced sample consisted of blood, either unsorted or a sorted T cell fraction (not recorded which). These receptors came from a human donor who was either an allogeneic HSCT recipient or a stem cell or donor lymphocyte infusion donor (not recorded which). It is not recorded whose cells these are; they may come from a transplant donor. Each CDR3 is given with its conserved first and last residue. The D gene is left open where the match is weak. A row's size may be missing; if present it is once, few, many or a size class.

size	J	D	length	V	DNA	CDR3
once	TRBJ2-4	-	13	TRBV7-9	TGTGCCAGCAGCTTAGGCCAGATGGGCATTCAGTACTTC	CASSLGQMGIQYF
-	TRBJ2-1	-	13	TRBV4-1	TGCGCCAGCAGCCCCCGTTTCCCGGGTGAGCAGTTCTTC	CASSPRFPGEQFF
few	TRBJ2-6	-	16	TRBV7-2	TGTGCCAGCAGCTCCGACGTCTCCTCTGGGGCCAACGTCCTGACTTTC	CASSSDVSSGANVLTF
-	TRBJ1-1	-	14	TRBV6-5	TGTGCCAGCAGTTACAGGGAGCTGAACACTGAAGCTTTCTTT	CASSYRELNTEAFF
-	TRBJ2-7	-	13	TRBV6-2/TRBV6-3	TGTGCCAGCAGCAGGGGGGCGTCCTGCGAGCAGTACTTC	CASSRGASCEQYF
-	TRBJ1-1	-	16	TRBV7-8	TGTGCCAGCAGCCCAGCTAGGATTGTGGGTGACACTGAAGCTTTCTTT	CASSPARIVGDTEAFF
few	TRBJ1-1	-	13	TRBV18	TGTGCCAGCTTCCCGACTGGGCACACTGAAGCTTTCTTT	CASFPTGHTEAFF
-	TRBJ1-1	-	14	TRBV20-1	TGCAGTGCTAGACCCGGCCGCTTGAACACTGAAGCTTTCTTT	CSARPGRLNTEAFF
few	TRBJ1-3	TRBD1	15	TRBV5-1	TGCGCCAGCAGCACAGGGACAGGGTATGGAAACACCATATATTTT	CASSTGTGYGNTIYF
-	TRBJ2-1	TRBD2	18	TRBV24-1	TGTGCCACCAGTGGTGGACTAGCGGGGGGATACTCCTACAATGAGCAGTTCTTC	CATSGGLAGGYSYNEQFF
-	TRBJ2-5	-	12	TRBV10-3	TGTGCCATCAGTGAGGTAGCGGAGACCCAGTACTTC	CAISEVAETQYF
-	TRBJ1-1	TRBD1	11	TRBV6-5	TGTGCCAGCACCGGGACAGCTGAAGCTTTCTTT	CASTGTAEAFF
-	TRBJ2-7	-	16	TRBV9	TGTGCCAGCAGCGTAGGCTATTCGGTCTCGGCCTACGAGCAGTACTTC	CASSVGYSVSAYEQYF
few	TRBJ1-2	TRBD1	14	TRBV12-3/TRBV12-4	TGTGCCAGCAGTTTAAAGGGACAGACATTAGGCTACACCTTC	CASSLKGQTLGYTF
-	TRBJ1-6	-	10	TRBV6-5	TGTGCCAGCAGTCCAATTCCCCTCCACTTT	CASSPIPLHF
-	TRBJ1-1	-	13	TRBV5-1	TGCGCCAGCAGCTTAGACAGCTTCCCTGAAGCTTTCTTT	CASSLDSFPEAFF
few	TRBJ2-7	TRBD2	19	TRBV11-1	TGTGCCAGCAGCGAACGAAAAAGGACTAGCGGGGTTAATTCCTACGAGCAGTACTTC	CASSERKRTSGVNSYEQYF
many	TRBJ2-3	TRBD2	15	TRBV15	TGTGCCACCAGCCTAGCGGGAGACTTGACAGATACGCAGTATTTT	CATSLAGDLTDTQYF
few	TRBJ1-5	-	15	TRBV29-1	TGCAGCGCCTTTTTCCTCCAATATAGCAATCAGCCCCAGCATTTT	CSAFFLQYSNQPQHF
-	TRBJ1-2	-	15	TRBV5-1	TGCGCCAGCAGCACCTCGGCGGGACAAAACTATGGCTACACCTTC	CASSTSAGQNYGYTF
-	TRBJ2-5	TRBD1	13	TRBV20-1	TGCAGTGCTACCGGACAGGGATTAGAGACCCAGTACTTC	CSATGQGLETQYF
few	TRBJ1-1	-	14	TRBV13	TGTGCCAGCAGCTTAAGTTTAGCGGTACCTGAAGCTTTCTTT	CASSLSLAVPEAFF
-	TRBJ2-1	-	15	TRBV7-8	TGTGCCAGCACTACCTCCCCGGCGGCCTACAATGAGCAGTTCTTC	CASTTSPAAYNEQFF
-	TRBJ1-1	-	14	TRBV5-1	TGCGCCAGCAGCCTCGAAGTTTCAGGGACTGAAGCTTTCTTT	CASSLEVSGTEAFF
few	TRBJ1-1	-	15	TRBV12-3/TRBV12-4	TGTGCCAGCACTAAGATGGGGGTGAGGGTCACTGAAGCTTTCTTT	CASTKMGVRVTEAFF
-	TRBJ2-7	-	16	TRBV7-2	TGTGCCAGCAGACTAAGAGTGGACACGCCATCCTACGAGCAGTACTTC	CASRLRVDTPSYEQYF
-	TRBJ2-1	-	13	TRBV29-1	TGCAGCGTTGAAATAGGGGGGAACAATGAGCAGTTCTTC	CSVEIGGNNEQFF
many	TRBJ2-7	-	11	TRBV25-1	TGTGCCAGCAGTTGGGCTCACGAGCAGTACTTC	CASSWAHEQYF